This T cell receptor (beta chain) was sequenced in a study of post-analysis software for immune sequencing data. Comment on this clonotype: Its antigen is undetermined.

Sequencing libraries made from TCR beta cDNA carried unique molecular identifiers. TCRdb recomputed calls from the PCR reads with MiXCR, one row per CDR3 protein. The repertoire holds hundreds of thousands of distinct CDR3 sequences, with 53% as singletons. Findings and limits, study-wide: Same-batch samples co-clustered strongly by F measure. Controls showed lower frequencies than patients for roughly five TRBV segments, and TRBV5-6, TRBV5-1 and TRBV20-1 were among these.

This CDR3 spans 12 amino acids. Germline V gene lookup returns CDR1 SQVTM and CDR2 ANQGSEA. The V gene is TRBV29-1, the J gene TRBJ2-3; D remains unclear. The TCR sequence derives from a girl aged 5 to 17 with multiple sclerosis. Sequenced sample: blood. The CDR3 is CSSEPGTDTQYF. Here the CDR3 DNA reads TGCAGTTCCGAGCCCGGCACAGATACGCAGTATTTT.